The clone carrying this T cell receptor beta chain was picked up many times. What it recognizes is unknown. The data are from a study of T cell repertoires in cytomegalovirus infection. Points from the study as a whole: CMV-specific TCR beta clonotypes restricted by HLA-C dominated the ex vivo response.

TCRdb redid the calling of the reads with MiXCR, one entry per CDR3 protein. The sample has hundreds of thousands of distinct CDR3 sequences, around a sixth seen once. The germline V and J ends were trimmed by 3 bases and 6 bases, with 5 bases remaining between them. Germline loops: CDR1 MNHEY, CDR2 SMNVEV (reference sequence). The CDR3 has 12 amino acids. V gene TRBV27 combines with J gene TRBJ2-2, with D unclear. The origin of this receptor is a human donor in good health (CMV status not recorded). Some clones in this sample may be carry-over from other donors' samples. The sequenced sample consisted of PBMCs. The CDR3 DNA follows: TGTGCCAGCAGTTTCCTAGCCGGGGAGCTGTTTTTT. Amino acid sequence: CASSFLAGELFF.